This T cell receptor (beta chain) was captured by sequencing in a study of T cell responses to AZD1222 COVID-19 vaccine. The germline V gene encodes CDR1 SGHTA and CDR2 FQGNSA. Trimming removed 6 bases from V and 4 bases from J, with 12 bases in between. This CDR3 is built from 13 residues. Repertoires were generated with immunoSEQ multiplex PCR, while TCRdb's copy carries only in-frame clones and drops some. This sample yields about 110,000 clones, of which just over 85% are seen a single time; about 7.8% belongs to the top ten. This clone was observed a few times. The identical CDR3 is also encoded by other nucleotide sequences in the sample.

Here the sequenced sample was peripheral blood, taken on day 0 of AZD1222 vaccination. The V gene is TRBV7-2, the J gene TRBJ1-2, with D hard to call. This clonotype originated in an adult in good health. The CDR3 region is CASRPQVLYGYTF. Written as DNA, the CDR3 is TGTGCCAGCAGGCCGCAAGTCCTCTATGGCTACACCTTC.